Each of the 22 T cell receptor beta chains below was sequenced from the same sample in a study of T cells in Graves' hyperthyroidism and ophthalmopathy. Amplification targeted TCR beta CDR3 regions from RNA transcripts. Researchers ran a first-round RT-PCR on the TCR CDR3 using the HTBI primer set. TCRdb reprocessed the multiplex PCR reads via MiXCR and lists one record per CDR3 protein. The repertoire holds more than 100,000 distinct CDR3 sequences, with approximately 50% as singletons. Sequenced: blood. These receptors originate from a man between 35 and 55 years old with Graves' hyperthyroidism.

In nucleotides, the CDR3 is TGCAGTGCTAGACCGTTCACAGGGGGCAGGTGCACGGAAGCTTTCTTT. It encodes CSARPFTGGRCTEAFF. The chain carries TRBV20-1 and TRBJ1-1, with TRBD1 matching 9 bases. CDR3 length: 16 amino acids. V dropped 2 bases and J dropped 8; count of bases not matched to a gene: 15. Germline V lookup: CDR1 DFQATT, CDR2 SNEGSKA (reference sequence).

This sequence joins TRBV29-1 and TRBJ2-1; TRBD2 matches 11 bases. The J segment lost 3 bases and the V segment lost 8 bases, leaving 6 bases of the junction unmatched. The CDR3 length is 14 residues. Germline V CDR1 and CDR2: SQVTM, ANQGSEA. This CDR3 is CSSGLAGNYNEQFF. Here the CDR3 DNA reads TGCAGCTCAGGACTAGCGGGTAACTACAATGAGCAGTTCTTC.

This clonotype was picked up a small number of times. V usage is TRBV28 and J usage is TRBJ1-2; possible D gene TRBD1, 5 bases. With 6 bases removed from V and 2 bases from J, the gap between germline ends came to 13 bases. Germline CDR1 is MDHEN and CDR2 is SYDVKM. This CDR3 comprises 14 residues. The CDR3 reads CASSPPTENYGYTF. CDR3 nucleotide sequence: TGTGCCAGCAGCCCCCCGACAGAGAACTATGGCTACACCTTC.

In regard to this clonotype: A read error may account for a junction end that differs from germline. The V and J genes are TRBV20-1 and TRBJ1-1; D gene uncertain. Germline V CDR1 and CDR2: DFQATT, SNEGSKA (reference sequence). The CDR3 contains 13 residues. Here the CDR3 DNA reads TGCGGTGCCTCGGTCGGGTTGGGGACTGAAGCTTTCTTT. Amino acid sequence: CGASVGLGTEAFF.

The V and J genes are TRBV7-8 and TRBJ1-5; D unclear. V dropped 1 base and J dropped 14 bases, with 15 bases sitting between them. This CDR3 is 13 amino acids long. CDR1 and CDR2 from the germline V gene are SGHVS and FQNEAQ. The CDR3 region is CASSLEGSQDEHF. CDR3 bases: TGTGCCAGCAGCTTAGAAGGGAGTCAGGACGAGCATTTT.

This clonotype was detected many times. This sequence joins TRBV4-3 and TRBJ2-2; D remains ambiguous. The V end was cut by 0 bases, the J end by 0 bases, with 11 bases between. The CDR3 totals 17 residues. Germline CDR1 LGHNA, CDR2 YSLEER. The CDR3 sequence: CASSQDPSSANTGELFF. The CDR3, as DNA: TGCGCCAGCAGCCAAGATCCCTCCTCAGCGAACACCGGGGAGCTGTTTTTT.

There are many counts of this clonotype. The chain uses TRBV15 and TRBJ2-1; TRBD2 aligns across 10 bases. V lost 4 bases and J lost 5; bases outside the gene matches: 11. Germline CDR1 LNHNV, CDR2 YYDKDF (reference sequence). The CDR3 runs to 17 residues. CDR3 DNA: TGTGCCACCAGCACCACCCCTCTAGCGGGAGAGGACAATGAGCAGTTCTTC. It specifies CATSTTPLAGEDNEQFF. Combining the CDR3 with reference TRBV15 and TRBJ2-1 gives the whole variable domain DAMVIQNPRYQVTQFGKPVTLSCSQTLNHNVMYWYQQKSSQAPKLLFHYYDKDFNNEADTPDNFQSRRPNTSFCFLDIRSPGLGDTAMYLCATSTTPLAGEDNEQFFGPGTRLTVL.

The genes are TRBV5-1 and TRBJ2-5; D call uncertain. CDR3 length: 14 residues. The germline V gene encodes CDR1 SGHRS and CDR2 YFSETQ. Trimming shortened V by 0 bases and J by 9 bases, and 15 bases separated the two germline ends. The CDR3 protein is CASSLGRGNQPQYF. The CDR3 nucleotides are TGCGCCAGCAGCTTGGGACGTGGCAATCAGCCCCAGTACTTC.

This clonotype was counted ten times or more. CDR3: CASSFGSAGGRGEQFF. The CDR3 nucleotides read TGTGCCAGCAGCTTTGGTTCGGCGGGAGGGCGCGGCGAGCAGTTCTTC. The genes are TRBV5-8 and TRBJ2-1; 9 nucleotides line up with TRBD2. CDR1 is SGHTS, CDR2 YDEGEE, per germline. The CDR3 is made up of 16 amino acids. J was trimmed by 10 bases and V by 2 bases; bases with no gene match: 13.

The sample holds many counts of this clonotype. The chain links TRBV7-8 to TRBJ2-1; D gene unclear. Germline CDR1 is SGHVS and CDR2 is FQNEAQ. The CDR3 sequence is 12 residues long. V was shortened by 3 bases and J by 5 bases, with 5 bases between the two germline ends. The CDR3 DNA is TGTGCCAGCAGCTTTGGGGACAATGAGCAGTTCTTC. Its protein product is CASSFGDNEQFF.

The chain links TRBV2 to TRBJ1-5; TRBD1 agrees at 10 bases. The CDR3 has 17 residues. Germline CDR1 is SNHLY and CDR2 is FYNNEI. V shed 4 bases and J 2 bases; nucleotides not matched to a gene: 8. DNA for the CDR3: TGTGCCAGCAGTGGTAGACAGGGGGCTAGTGGCAATCAGCCCCAGCATTTT. Its translation is CASSGRQGASGNQPQHF.

This clonotype has at least ten counts. The chain recombines TRBV2 with TRBJ2-2, with 7 bases aligning to TRBD2. V was pared by 6 bases and J by 0 bases, with 4 bases of the junction left unmatched. CDR3 length equals 15 residues. Germline loops: CDR1 SNHLY, CDR2 FYNNEI. CDR3 protein: CASSSSGANTGELFF. DNA for the CDR3: TGTGCCAGCAGCTCTAGCGGAGCGAACACCGGGGAGCTGTTTTTT.

Comments on this clonotype: A clone one base away is much larger, so this may be a read error. It is likely a read error, because the conserved phenylalanine at the end of the CDR3 is missing. The genes are TRBV5-1 and TRBJ1-4, with D tentatively TRBD1 (6 bases). The CDR3 is 17 residues long. The V and J ends lost 4 bases and 3 bases respectively, with 19 bases between them. CDR1 and CDR2 from the germline V gene are SGHRS and YFSETQ. CDR3 loop: CASSSQGFSRSNEKLFL. The CDR3 DNA reads TGCGCCAGCAGCAGCCAGGGGTTTTCAAGGTCTAATGAAAAACTGTTTCTT.

This clonotype occurred many times. The gene calls are TRBV10-3 and TRBJ2-7; D may correspond to TRBD1 or TRBD2 (5 bases each). This CDR3 spans 12 amino acids. The ends were cut back, 0 bases at V and 7 bases at J, with 7 bases in the middle. From germline, CDR1 is ENHRY and CDR2 SYGVKD. CDR3 DNA sequence: TGTGCCATCAGTGAGTCGGGGGTAGAGCAGTACTTC. Translating it yields CAISESGVEQYF.

This clonotype was found many times. V is TRBV7-3 and J is TRBJ2-1; TRBD2 matches 8 bases. The CDR3 covers 16 residues. Germline trimming cut 2 bases from V and 10 bases from J; bases unmatched to any gene: 13. Germline V gene lookup returns CDR1 SGHTA and CDR2 FQGTGA. CDR3 coding DNA: TGTGCCAGCAGCTTAGTCCCCGTAGCGGGGACGCTGGAGCAGTTCTTC. Encoded protein: CASSLVPVAGTLEQFF.

This sequence joins TRBV25-1 and TRBJ2-2; the match to TRBD2 covers 10 bases. This CDR3 is 16 amino acids long. V lost 3 bases, J lost 4 bases, and 5 bases stayed unmatched. Germline V lookup: CDR1 MGHDK, CDR2 SYGVNS. As DNA, the CDR3 is TGTGCCAGCAGTGATGAGCGGGAGGGCCCCACCGGGGAGCTGTTTTTT. Encoded protein: CASSDEREGPTGELFF.

This chain joins TRBV15 and TRBJ2-5, with no clear D. CDR1 is LNHNV, CDR2 YYDKDF, per germline (reference sequence). Trimming left V 8 bases short and J 5 bases short, with 12 bases between. This CDR3 has 12 residues. Here the CDR3 reads CATDASGETQYF. In nucleotides, the CDR3 is TGTGCCACCGATGCCTCTGGGGAGACCCAGTACTTC.

This clonotype was detected ten times or more. The V call is TRBV7-2, the J call TRBJ2-2; TRBD2 aligns across 8 bases. Germline CDR1 reads SGHTA; CDR2 reads FQGNSA. Trimming cost V 6 bases and J 4 bases; bases outside gene matches: 10. This CDR3 comprises 16 residues. The CDR3 region is CASRSPGTSSTGELFF. In DNA form, the CDR3 reads TGTGCCAGCAGATCCCCCGGGACTAGTAGCACCGGGGAGCTGTTTTTT. The entire variable domain, with the rest obtained from reference TRBV7-2 and TRBJ2-2, is as follows: GAGVSQSPSNKVTEKGKDVELRCDPISGHTALYWYRQSLGQGLEFLIYFQGNSAPDKSGLPSDRFSAERTGGSVSTLTIQRTQQEDSAVYLCASRSPGTSSTGELFFGEGSRLTVL.

This clonotype occurred many times. The genes are TRBV12-3 or TRBV12-4 and TRBJ2-1; either TRBD1 or TRBD2 may supply D (5 bases each). V shed 7 bases and J shed 6 bases, with 22 bases lying between them. The CDR3 is made up of 16 amino acids. The CDR3 region is CASKSRETYWVNEQFF. For the CDR3, the DNA is TGTGCCAGCAAATCCAGGGAGACGTATTGGGTCAATGAGCAGTTCTTC.

The rearrangement links TRBV10-3 to TRBJ1-5; D is possibly TRBD1 (5 bases). Germline-derived CDR1 and CDR2 are ENHRY and SYGVKD. Trimming pared 5 bases from V and 6 bases from J, leaving 11 bases between. This CDR3 has 13 amino acids. The CDR3 reads CAISNERGQPQHF. CDR3 sequence (DNA): TGTGCCATCAGTAACGAAAGGGGTCAGCCCCAGCATTTT.

This chain connects TRBV25-1 to TRBJ2-2; tentative D call: TRBD1 (5 bases). Germline V gene sequence: CDR1 MGHDK, CDR2 SYGVNS. CDR3 length: 14 amino acids. V lost 1 base to trimming and J lost 3 bases, with 6 bases between them. The CDR3 protein is CASSESRDTGELFF. The CDR3 DNA sequence: TGTGCCAGCAGTGAATCCAGGGACACCGGGGAGCTGTTTTTT.

The chain carries TRBV7-9 and TRBJ2-2; 11 bases fit TRBD2. J lost 6 bases, V lost 0 bases, and 3 bases had no gene match. The CDR3 loop spans 16 amino acids. Looked up from germline, CDR1 is SEHNR and CDR2 is FQNEAQ (reference sequence). The CDR3 region is CASSLALAGEAGELFF. The CDR3 nucleotides are TGTGCCAGCAGCTTAGCACTAGCGGGAGAGGCCGGGGAGCTGTTTTTT. The whole variable domain, remainder taken from reference TRBV7-9 and TRBJ2-2, is DTGVSQNPRHKITKRGQNVTFRCDPISEHNRLYWYRQTLGQGPEFLTYFQNEAQLEKSRLLSDRFSAERPKGSFSTLEIQRTEQGDSAMYLCASSLALAGEAGELFFGEGSRLTVL.